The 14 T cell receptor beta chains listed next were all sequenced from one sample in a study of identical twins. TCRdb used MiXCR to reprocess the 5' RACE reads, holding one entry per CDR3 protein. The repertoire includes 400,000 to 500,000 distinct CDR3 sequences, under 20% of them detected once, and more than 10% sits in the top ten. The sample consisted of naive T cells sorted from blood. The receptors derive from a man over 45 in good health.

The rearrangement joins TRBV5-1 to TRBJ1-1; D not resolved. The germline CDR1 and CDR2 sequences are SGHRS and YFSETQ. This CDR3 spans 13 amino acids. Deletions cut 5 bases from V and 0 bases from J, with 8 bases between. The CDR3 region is CASRTELNTEAFF. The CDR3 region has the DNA TGCGCCAGCAGGACGGAACTGAACACTGAAGCTTTCTTT.

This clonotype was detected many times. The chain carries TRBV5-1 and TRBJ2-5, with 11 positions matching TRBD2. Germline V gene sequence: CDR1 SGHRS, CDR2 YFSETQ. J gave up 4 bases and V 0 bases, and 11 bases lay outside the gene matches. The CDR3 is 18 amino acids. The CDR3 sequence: CASSLGQLAGGQGETQYF. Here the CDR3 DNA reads TGCGCCAGCAGCTTGGGACAGCTAGCGGGAGGACAGGGAGAGACCCAGTACTTC.

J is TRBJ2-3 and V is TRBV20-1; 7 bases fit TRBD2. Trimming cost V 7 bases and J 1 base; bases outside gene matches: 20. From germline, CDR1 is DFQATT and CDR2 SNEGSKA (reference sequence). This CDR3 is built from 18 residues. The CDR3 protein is CSVTGVAGPVRGTDTQYF. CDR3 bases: TGCAGTGTCACCGGGGTAGCGGGCCCAGTGAGGGGCACAGATACGCAGTATTTT.

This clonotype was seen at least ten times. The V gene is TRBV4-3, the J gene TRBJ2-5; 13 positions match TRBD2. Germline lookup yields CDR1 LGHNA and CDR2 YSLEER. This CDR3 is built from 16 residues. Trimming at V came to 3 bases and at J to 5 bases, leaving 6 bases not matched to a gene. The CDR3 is CASSQDPGLAGETQYF. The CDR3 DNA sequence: TGCGCCAGCAGCCAGGATCCGGGACTAGCGGGGGAGACCCAGTACTTC.

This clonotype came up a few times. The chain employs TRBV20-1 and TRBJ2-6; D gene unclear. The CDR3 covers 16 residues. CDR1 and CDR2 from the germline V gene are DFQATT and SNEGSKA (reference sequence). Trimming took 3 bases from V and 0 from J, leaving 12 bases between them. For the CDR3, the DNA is TGCAGTGCTAGGTCGGGCGGAAGCTCTGGGGCCAACGTCCTGACTTTC. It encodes CSARSGGSSGANVLTF.

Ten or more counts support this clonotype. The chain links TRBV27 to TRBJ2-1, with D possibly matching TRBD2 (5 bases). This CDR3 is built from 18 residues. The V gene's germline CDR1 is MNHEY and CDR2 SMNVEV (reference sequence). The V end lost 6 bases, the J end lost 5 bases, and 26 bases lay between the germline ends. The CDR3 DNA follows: TGTGCCAGCAGGGCCGAGGGCCTCTCCTCCCGACTCAACAATGAGCAGTTCTTC. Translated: CASRAEGLSSRLNNEQFF.

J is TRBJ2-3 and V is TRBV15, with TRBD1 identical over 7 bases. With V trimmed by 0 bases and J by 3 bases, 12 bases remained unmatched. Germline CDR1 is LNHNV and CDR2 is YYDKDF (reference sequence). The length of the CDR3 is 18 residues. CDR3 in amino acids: CATSREHLQGSQTDTQYF. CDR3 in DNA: TGTGCCACCAGCAGAGAACATTTACAGGGGAGTCAGACAGATACGCAGTATTTT.

The CDR3 DNA sequence: TGTGCCACCAGCAGAAGGCGGGAGGGTGCTTTCTTT. Residues: CATSRRREGAFF. V usage is TRBV15 and J usage is TRBJ1-1, with unresolved D. This CDR3 is built from 12 residues. Germline V gene data show CDR1 as LNHNV and CDR2 as YYDKDF (reference sequence). V lost 2 bases, J lost 11 bases, and 12 bases lay in between. Complete variable domain (other parts from reference TRBV15 and TRBJ1-1): DAMVIQNPRYQVTQFGKPVTLSCSQTLNHNVMYWYQQKSSQAPKLLFHYYDKDFNNEADTPDNFQSRRPNTSFCFLDIRSPGLGDTAMYLCATSRRREGAFFGQGTRLTVV.

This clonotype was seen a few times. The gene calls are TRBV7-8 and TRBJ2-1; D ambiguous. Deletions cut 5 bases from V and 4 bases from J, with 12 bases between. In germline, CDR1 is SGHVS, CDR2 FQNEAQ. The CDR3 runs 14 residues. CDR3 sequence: CASSPTDPYNEQFF. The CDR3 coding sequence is TGTGCCAGCAGCCCCACTGATCCATACAATGAGCAGTTCTTC.

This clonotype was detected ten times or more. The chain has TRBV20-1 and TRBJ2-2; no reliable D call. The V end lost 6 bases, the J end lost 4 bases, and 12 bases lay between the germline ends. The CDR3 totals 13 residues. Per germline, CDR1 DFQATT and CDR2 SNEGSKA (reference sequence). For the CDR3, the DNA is TGCAGTGCCTATACCCCCAGCACCGGGGAGCTGTTTTTT. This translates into CSAYTPSTGELFF.

CDR3 protein: CASISIPGTGGYTF. CDR3 DNA: TGTGCCAGCATCTCTATTCCGGGCACTGGTGGCTACACCTTC. This sequence joins TRBV7-2 and TRBJ1-2; D unclear. The V end was cut by 7 bases, the J end by 7 bases, with 19 bases between. There are 14 residues in the CDR3. CDR1 SGHTA and CDR2 FQGNSA come from the germline V gene.

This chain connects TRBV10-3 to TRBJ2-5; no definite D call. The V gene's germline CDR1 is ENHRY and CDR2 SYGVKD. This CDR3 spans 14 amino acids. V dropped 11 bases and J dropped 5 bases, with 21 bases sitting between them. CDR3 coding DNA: TGTGCCGCCCAACGCAATCAAGGTGGGGAGACCCAGTACTTC. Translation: CAAQRNQGGETQYF.

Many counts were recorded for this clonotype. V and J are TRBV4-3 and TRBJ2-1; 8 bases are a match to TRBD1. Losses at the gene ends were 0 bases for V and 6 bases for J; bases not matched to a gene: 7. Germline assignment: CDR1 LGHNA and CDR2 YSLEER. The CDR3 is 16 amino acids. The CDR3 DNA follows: TGCGCCAGCAGCCAAGAATCGGCAGGGGGCCGCAATGAGCAGTTCTTC. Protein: CASSQESAGGRNEQFF.

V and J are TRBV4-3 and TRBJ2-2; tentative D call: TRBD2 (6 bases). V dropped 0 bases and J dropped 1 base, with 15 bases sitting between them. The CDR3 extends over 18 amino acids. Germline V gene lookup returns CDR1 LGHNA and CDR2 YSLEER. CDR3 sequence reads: CASSQDAGGTRNTGELFF. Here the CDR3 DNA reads TGCGCCAGCAGCCAAGACGCTGGCGGGACGCGGAACACCGGGGAGCTGTTTTTT.